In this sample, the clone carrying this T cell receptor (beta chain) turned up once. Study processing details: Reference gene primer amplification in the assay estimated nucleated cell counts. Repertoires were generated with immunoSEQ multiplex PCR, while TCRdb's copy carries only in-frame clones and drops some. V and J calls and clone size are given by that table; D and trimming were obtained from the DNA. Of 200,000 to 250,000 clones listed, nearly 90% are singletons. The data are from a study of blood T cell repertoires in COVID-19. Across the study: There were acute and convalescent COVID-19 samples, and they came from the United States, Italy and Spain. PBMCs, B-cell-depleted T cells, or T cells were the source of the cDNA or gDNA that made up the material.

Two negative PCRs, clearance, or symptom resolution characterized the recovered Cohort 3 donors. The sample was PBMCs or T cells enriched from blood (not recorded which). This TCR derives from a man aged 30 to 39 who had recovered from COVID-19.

Here the CDR3 DNA reads TGTGCCAGCAGTGATTTTACGGGAGACTATGGCTACACCTTC. Its protein product is CASSDFTGDYGYTF. The V and J genes are TRBV2 and TRBJ1-2; D is uncertain. Germline V lookup: CDR1 SNHLY, CDR2 FYNNEI. V was shortened by 3 bases and J by 3 bases, with 11 bases between the two germline ends. The CDR3 runs to 14 residues.